This T cell receptor (beta chain) was identified in a study of CD8+ T cells in alopecia areata. About the research overall: Using the percentage of affected scalp area, treated patients' severity was scored.

Germline lookup yields CDR1 MDHEN and CDR2 SYDVKM. The CDR3 is 14 amino acids. Trimming at V came to 6 bases and at J to 3 bases, leaving 8 bases not matched to a gene. Treatment indicated: oral pan-JAK inhibitor, 5-10 mg twice daily. Extraction and reverse transcription of RNA yielded cDNA as the sequencing template. TCRdb's copy holds only in-frame clones and misses some; the assay was immunoSEQ multiplex PCR. The table has around 190,000 clones, 50% to 60% seen once. The TCR originated in a human donor with alopecia areata. The sequenced sample was CD4+ T cells sorted from blood, obtained at week 4, from a patient treated with tofacitinib. The V gene is TRBV28, the J gene TRBJ2-7, with 7 positions matching TRBD2. CDR3 nucleotide sequence: TGTGCCAGCAGCATTAGCGGGTGGCTCTACGAGCAGTACTTC. This sequence encodes CASSISGWLYEQYF.